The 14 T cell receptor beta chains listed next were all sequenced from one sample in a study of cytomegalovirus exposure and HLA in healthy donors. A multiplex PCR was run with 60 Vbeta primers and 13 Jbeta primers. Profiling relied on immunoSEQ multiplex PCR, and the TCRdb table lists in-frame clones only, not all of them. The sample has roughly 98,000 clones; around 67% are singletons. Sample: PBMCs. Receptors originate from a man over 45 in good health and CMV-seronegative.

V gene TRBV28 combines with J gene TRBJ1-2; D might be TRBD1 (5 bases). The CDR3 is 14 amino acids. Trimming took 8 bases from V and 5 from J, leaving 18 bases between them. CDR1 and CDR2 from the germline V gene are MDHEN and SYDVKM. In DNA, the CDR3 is TGTGCCAGCCCCTCGGGGCGGGGTCTATATGGCTACACCTTC. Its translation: CASPSGRGLYGYTF.

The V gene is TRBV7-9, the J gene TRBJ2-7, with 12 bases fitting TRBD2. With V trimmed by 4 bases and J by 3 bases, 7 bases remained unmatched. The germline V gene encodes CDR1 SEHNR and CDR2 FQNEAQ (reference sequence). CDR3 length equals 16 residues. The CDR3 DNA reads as TGTGCCAGCAGCTCCGGACTAGCGGGGACTAACTACGAGCAGTACTTC. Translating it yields CASSSGLAGTNYEQYF.

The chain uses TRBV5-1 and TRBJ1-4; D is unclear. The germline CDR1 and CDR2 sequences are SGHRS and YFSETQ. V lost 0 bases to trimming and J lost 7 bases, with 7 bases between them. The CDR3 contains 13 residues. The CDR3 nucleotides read TGCGCCAGCAGCTTGGGCGTCGCTGAAAAACTGTTTTTT. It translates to CASSLGVAEKLFF.

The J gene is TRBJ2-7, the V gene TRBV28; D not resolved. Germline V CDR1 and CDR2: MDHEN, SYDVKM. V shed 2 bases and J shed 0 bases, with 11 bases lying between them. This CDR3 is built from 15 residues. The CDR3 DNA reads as TGTGCCAGCAGTTTACCTCACACACGCTCCTACGAGCAGTACTTC. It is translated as CASSLPHTRSYEQYF.

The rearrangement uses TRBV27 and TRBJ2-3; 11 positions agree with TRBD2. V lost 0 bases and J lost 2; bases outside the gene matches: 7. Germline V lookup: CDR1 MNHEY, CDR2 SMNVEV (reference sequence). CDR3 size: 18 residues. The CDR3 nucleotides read TGTGCCAGCAGTTTATCTAGCGGGGGGGGGTACCACACAGATACGCAGTATTTT. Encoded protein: CASSLSSGGGYHTDTQYF.

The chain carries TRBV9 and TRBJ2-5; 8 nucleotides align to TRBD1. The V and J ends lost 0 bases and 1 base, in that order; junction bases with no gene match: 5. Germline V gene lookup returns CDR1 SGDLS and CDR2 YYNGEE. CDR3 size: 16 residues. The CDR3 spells CASSVDAGGSQETQYF. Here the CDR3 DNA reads TGTGCCAGCAGCGTAGATGCAGGGGGCAGCCAAGAGACCCAGTACTTC.

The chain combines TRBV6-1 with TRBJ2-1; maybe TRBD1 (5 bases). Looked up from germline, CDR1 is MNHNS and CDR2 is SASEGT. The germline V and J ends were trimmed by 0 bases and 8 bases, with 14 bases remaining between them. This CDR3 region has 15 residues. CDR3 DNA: TGTGCCAGCAGTGAAGCGGGTCAGGGCGTTGATGAGCAGTTCTTC. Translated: CASSEAGQGVDEQFF.

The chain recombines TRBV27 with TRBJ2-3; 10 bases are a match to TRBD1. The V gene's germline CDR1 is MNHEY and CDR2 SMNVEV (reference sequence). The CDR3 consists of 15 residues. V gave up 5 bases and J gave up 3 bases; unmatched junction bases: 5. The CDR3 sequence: CASSPRDRGTDTQYF. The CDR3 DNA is TGTGCCAGCAGTCCCCGGGACAGGGGTACAGATACGCAGTATTTT.

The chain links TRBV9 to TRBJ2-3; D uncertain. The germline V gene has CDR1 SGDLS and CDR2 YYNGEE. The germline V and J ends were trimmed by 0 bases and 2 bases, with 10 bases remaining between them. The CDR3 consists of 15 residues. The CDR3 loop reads CASSVGWQPTDTQYF. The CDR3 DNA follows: TGTGCCAGCAGCGTAGGGTGGCAACCCACAGATACGCAGTATTTT.

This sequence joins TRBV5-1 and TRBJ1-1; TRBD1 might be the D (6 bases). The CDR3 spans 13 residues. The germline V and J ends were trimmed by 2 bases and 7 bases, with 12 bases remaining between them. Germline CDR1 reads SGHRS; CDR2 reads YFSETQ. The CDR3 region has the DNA TGCGCCAGCAGCTTAGGGGGTTGGGGTGAAGCTTTCTTT. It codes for CASSLGGWGEAFF. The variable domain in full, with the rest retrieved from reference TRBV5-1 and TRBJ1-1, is KAGVTQTPRYLIKTRGQQVTLSCSPISGHRSVSWYQQTPGQGLQFLFEYFSETQRNKGNFPGRFSGRQFSNSRSEMNVSTLELGDSALYLCASSLGGWGEAFFGQGTRLTVV.

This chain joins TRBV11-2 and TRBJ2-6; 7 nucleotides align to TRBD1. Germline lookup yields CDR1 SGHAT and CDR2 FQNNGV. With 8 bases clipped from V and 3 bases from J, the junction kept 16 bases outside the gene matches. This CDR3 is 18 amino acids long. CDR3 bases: TGTGCCAGCTCACTAACCCGGGACAGTTTCTTTGGGGCCAACGTCCTGACTTTC. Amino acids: CASSLTRDSFFGANVLTF. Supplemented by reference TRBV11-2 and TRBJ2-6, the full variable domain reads EAGVAQSPRYKIIEKRQSVAFWCNPISGHATLYWYQQILGQGPKLLIQFQNNGVVDDSQLPKDRFSAERLKGVDSTLKIQPAKLEDSAVYLCASSLTRDSFFGANVLTFGAGSRLTVL.

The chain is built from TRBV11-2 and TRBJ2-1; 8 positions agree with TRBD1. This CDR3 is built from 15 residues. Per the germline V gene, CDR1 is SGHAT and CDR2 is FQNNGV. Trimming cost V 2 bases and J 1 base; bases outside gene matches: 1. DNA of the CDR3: TGTGCCAGCAGCTTACAGGGGGCATCCTACAATGAGCAGTTCTTC. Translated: CASSLQGASYNEQFF.

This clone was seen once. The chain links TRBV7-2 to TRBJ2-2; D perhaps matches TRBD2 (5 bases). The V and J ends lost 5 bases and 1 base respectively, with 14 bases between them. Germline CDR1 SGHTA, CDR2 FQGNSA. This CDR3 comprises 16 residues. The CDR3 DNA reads TGTGCCAGCAGCCCCCTAAACGGGATGAACACCGGGGAGCTGTTTTTT. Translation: CASSPLNGMNTGELFF.

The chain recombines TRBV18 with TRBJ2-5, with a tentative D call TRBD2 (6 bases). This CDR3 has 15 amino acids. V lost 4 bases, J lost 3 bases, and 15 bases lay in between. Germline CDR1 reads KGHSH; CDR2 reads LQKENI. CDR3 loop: CASSRPSWGEETQYF. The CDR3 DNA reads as TGTGCCAGCTCACGACCCTCATGGGGGGAAGAGACCCAGTACTTC.